This passage covers 4 T cell receptor beta chains from one sample sequenced in a study of identical twins (dated by TCRdb to about 2016). Library prep was done by 5' RACE. Sequencing was carried out with an Illumina HiSeq 2000. In TCRdb, the public reads were trimmed at Q25 with fastp and aligned with MiXCR, with productive beta chains retained. Each entry is one CDR3 protein sequence, shown with its most common DNA and genes. The sample table lists approximately 350,000 distinct CDR3 sequences, over 9% of them with a count of one. Of the sample, just over 7% falls within the top ten clones. A further study also used this sample, focusing on yellow fever vaccine responses in identical twins.

Specimen: CD8+ T cells sorted from blood. All receptors come from a woman between 18 and 29 years old in good health.

CDR3 sequence reads: CASSFTGTGANVLTF. The CDR3, as DNA: TGTGCCAGCAGCTTCACAGGGACTGGGGCCAACGTCCTGACTTTC. The gene calls are TRBV11-3 and TRBJ2-6, with D perhaps matching TRBD1 (6 bases). V gave up 3 bases and J gave up 2 bases, with 8 bases separating them. The CDR3 has 15 residues. CDR1 is SGHNT, CDR2 YENEEA, per germline.

The chain carries TRBV14 and TRBJ1-1; 7 bases match TRBD1. The CDR3 length is 15 residues. Germline CDR1 reads SGHDN; CDR2 reads FVKESK. Losses at the gene ends were 1 base for V and 2 bases for J; bases not matched to a gene: 4. CDR3 in DNA: TGTGCCAGCAGCCAAGGAGGGGGCGGAAACACTGAAGCTTTCTTT. The encoded protein is CASSQGGGGNTEAFF.

The chain uses TRBV12-3 or TRBV12-4 and TRBJ2-2; TRBD2 might be the D (6 bases). CDR3 length equals 17 residues. Trimming pared 6 bases from V and 7 bases from J, leaving 24 bases between. The CDR3: CASSLHGTSRGDGELFF. DNA of the CDR3: TGTGCCAGCAGCCTACACGGGACTTCCCGAGGTGACGGGGAGCTGTTTTTT.

The chain combines TRBV6-1 with TRBJ2-1; D is possibly TRBD2 (5 bases). The CDR3 runs 13 residues. Trimming stripped 8 bases from V and 9 bases from J, with 17 bases between. CDR1 is MNHNS and CDR2 is SASEGT in the germline V gene. As DNA, the CDR3 is TGTGCCAGCGGCGCCGGACGGGGTAGTGAGCAGTTCTTC. Its translation is CASGAGRGSEQFF.